These 9 T cell receptor beta chains originate from one sample sequenced in a study of long-term antiretroviral therapy in people with HIV. The libraries were made with immunoSEQ v3.0 at survey level. Repertoires were generated with immunoSEQ multiplex PCR, while TCRdb's copy carries only in-frame clones and drops some. The sample lists 23,000 or so clones; around 77% were seen once. The source material was unsorted PBMCs, sampled 2.1 years after starting antiretroviral therapy. These TCRs come from a man aged 25-45 years with HIV.

CDR3 bases: TGTGCCAGCAGCGTCCTCCAACTAGCGGGGGAGCTGTTTTTT. Residues: CASSVLQLAGELFF. V gene TRBV9 combines with J gene TRBJ2-2; 7 nucleotides agree with TRBD2. Germline V gene sequence: CDR1 SGDLS, CDR2 YYNGEE. J was trimmed by 8 bases and V by 2 bases; bases with no gene match: 6. This CDR3 has 14 amino acids.

The chain uses TRBV7-8 and TRBJ1-1, with a tentative D call TRBD1 (6 bases). CDR1 SGHVS and CDR2 FQNEAQ come from the germline V gene. CDR3 size: 16 residues. V dropped 4 bases and J dropped 4 bases, with 19 bases sitting between them. CDR3 loop: CASSYPTGFRSTEAFF. CDR3 DNA: TGTGCCAGCAGCTACCCGACAGGCTTTCGGTCCACTGAAGCTTTCTTT.

The chain recombines TRBV5-1 with TRBJ2-1; 8 nucleotides agree with TRBD2. V lost 0 bases and J lost 3; bases outside the gene matches: 5. The CDR3 contains 16 residues. Germline CDR1 and CDR2: SGHRS and YFSETQ. The CDR3 DNA follows: TGCGCCAGCAGCTTGGGGCGGGGGGCGAGCTACAATGAGCAGTTCTTC. It translates to CASSLGRGASYNEQFF.

The V gene is TRBV5-1, the J gene TRBJ2-3, with TRBD1 matching over 8 bases. Germline-derived CDR1 and CDR2 are SGHRS and YFSETQ. V lost 4 bases, J lost 4 bases, and 5 bases stayed unmatched. This CDR3 spans 14 amino acids. CDR3 amino acids: CASSLDRVADTQYF. The CDR3 nucleotides read TGCGCCAGCAGCCTGGACAGGGTCGCAGATACGCAGTATTTT. The whole variable domain, remainder taken from reference TRBV5-1 and TRBJ2-3, is KAGVTQTPRYLIKTRGQQVTLSCSPISGHRSVSWYQQTPGQGLQFLFEYFSETQRNKGNFPGRFSGRQFSNSRSEMNVSTLELGDSALYLCASSLDRVADTQYFGPGTRLTVL.

The CDR3 is CATGRSGATGELFF. DNA of the CDR3: TGTGCCACCGGGAGGAGCGGGGCGACCGGGGAGCTGTTTTTT. The V and J genes are TRBV6-5 and TRBJ2-2; 7 positions agree with TRBD2. This CDR3 contains 14 residues. Looked up from germline, CDR1 is MNHEY and CDR2 is SVGAGI. V lost 10 bases to trimming and J lost 5 bases; unmatched junction nucleotides: 10.

This chain joins TRBV6-1 and TRBJ1-4; 7 nucleotides match TRBD1. Germline V lookup: CDR1 MNHNS, CDR2 SASEGT. The CDR3 spans 13 residues. V shed 6 bases, J shed 8 bases, and the junction held 6 bases outside the gene matches. CDR3 protein: CASSRGGGEKLFF. DNA for the CDR3: TGTGCCAGCAGCAGGGGGGGCGGCGAAAAACTGTTTTTT.

The V and J genes are TRBV5-6 and TRBJ1-5; D not resolved. Between the trimmed V and J ends, which lost 3 bases and 6 bases, there was a span of 13 bases. This CDR3 comprises 14 residues. Germline CDR1 SGHDT, CDR2 YYEEEE. This CDR3 reads CASSSGLSVQPQHF. The CDR3 region has the DNA TGTGCCAGCAGCTCAGGACTGTCGGTTCAGCCCCAGCATTTT. The complete variable domain, with remaining parts taken from reference TRBV5-6 and TRBJ1-5, reads DAGVTQSPTHLIKTRGQQVTLRCSPKSGHDTVSWYQQALGQGPQFIFQYYEEEERQRGNFPDRFSGHQFPNYSSELNVNALLLGDSALYLCASSSGLSVQPQHFGDGTRLSIL.

In its sample, this clone was seen once. The DNA for the CDR3 is TGTGCCAGCAGACCGGTCGGGACCAACTATCAGCCCCAGCATTTT. Amino acids: CASRPVGTNYQPQHF. The rearrangement links TRBV28 to TRBJ1-5; possibly TRBD1 for D (5 bases). The V end lost 6 bases, the J end lost 5 bases, and 17 bases lay between the germline ends. Germline V CDR1 and CDR2: MDHEN, SYDVKM. There are 15 residues in the CDR3.

Here the CDR3 reads CASSLGGAGETQYF. Written as DNA, the CDR3 is TGTGCCAGCAGTTTAGGAGGGGCGGGAGAGACCCAGTACTTC. The V call is TRBV27, the J call TRBJ2-5, with a possible D match to TRBD2 (6 bases). This CDR3 is 14 amino acids long. V lost 2 bases, J lost 4 bases, and 11 bases lay in between. Germline V lookup: CDR1 MNHEY, CDR2 SMNVEV (reference sequence).